Listed below are T cell receptor beta chains from one sample, sequenced in a study of T cells in Graves' hyperthyroidism and ophthalmopathy. TCRdb reprocessed the multiplex PCR reads via MiXCR and lists one record per CDR3 protein. Of 450,000 to 700,000 distinct CDR3 sequences listed, more than 45% are singletons. Input material: peripheral blood or thyroid tissue (not recorded which). Every receptor here comes from an adult woman with Graves' disease, either hyperthyroidism or ophthalmopathy (not recorded which). Both conserved end residues are part of each CDR3. The order of the fields is V gene, CDR3 protein.

TRBV5-1	CASSSRQGKAGELFF
TRBV28	CASRGTGGPETQYF
TRBV6-1	CASCKGREQFF
TRBV20-1	CSASLLAYEQYF
TRBV6-5	CASSAGTDAYGYTF
TRBV7-9	CASSLRTSGTVGELFF
TRBV9	CASSVGAGDSYEQFF
TRBV15	CATSRGNWDTGANVLTF
TRBV11-2	CASSSRQGGFEETQYF
TRBV7-2	CASSLGFGGGRSYEQYF
TRBV7-4	CASSLELAGDDEQFF
TRBV29-1	CSVEVYYGYTF
TRBV6-4	CASSTPDRGGEYEQYF
TRBV3-1	CASSQDPRGGGTEAFF
TRBV29-1	CSVVERSEEAFF
TRBV20-1	CSAQRGSGSTGELFF
TRBV5-1	CASSTGLVVYGGAQYF
TRBV10-3	CAISGLAGEQYF
TRBV13	CASWRAGRRGGNQPQHF
TRBV5-1	CASSSPGHEQYF
TRBV20-1	CSASQRVSREQYF
TRBV29-1	CSVVPRDSAYEQYF